Below, 27 T cell receptor beta chains from the same sample are listed, as sequenced in a study of cytomegalovirus exposure and HLA in healthy donors (dated by TCRdb to about 2017). The method behind the library was the immunoSEQ multiplex PCR assay. For the multiplex PCR, a mixture combining 60 forward primers for TCR Vbeta segments and 13 reverse primers for TCR Jbeta segments was used. In its TCRdb copy, this immuneACCESS table keeps in-frame sequences only and misses some clones. Where compared with another copy, unresolved V genes explain less than half of these, and the others have no known cause. Across this sample there are 200,000 to 300,000 clones, with approximately 84% seen only once. The ten largest clones add up to 2% to 2.5% of the sample. Source material: PBMCs. All receptors come from a woman in her thirties or forties in good health and CMV-seropositive.

V usage is TRBV6-6 and J usage is TRBJ2-3; tentative D call: TRBD2 (7 bases). Trimming took off 2 bases at V and 15 bases at J, with 15 bases between the two ends. This CDR3 has 12 residues. CDR1 is MNHNY, CDR2 SVGAGI, per germline (reference sequence). CDR3 in amino acids: CASSYQSGGPYF. CDR3 sequence (DNA): TGTGCCAGCAGTTACCAATCGGGGGGCCCCTATTTT.

This rearrangement joins TRBV6-5 to TRBJ1-1, with a possible D match to TRBD1 (6 bases). Germline V gene lookup returns CDR1 MNHEY and CDR2 SVGAGI. The CDR3 sequence is 13 residues long. V was clipped by 3 bases and J by 3 bases, with 8 bases between them. CDR3 in amino acids: CASSYQGYTEAFF. The DNA for the CDR3 is TGTGCCAGCAGTTATCAGGGGTACACTGAAGCTTTCTTT.

The chain carries TRBV2 and TRBJ2-2, with a weak D call TRBD2 (5 bases). Per the germline V gene, CDR1 is SNHLY and CDR2 is FYNNEI. The CDR3 loop spans 13 amino acids. Trimming removed 6 bases from V and 5 bases from J, with 10 bases in between. The CDR3 coding sequence is TGTGCCAGCAGGAGGGCCGGGACCGGGGAGCTGTTTTTT. Encoded protein: CASRRAGTGELFF.

The V and J genes are TRBV7-2 and TRBJ2-7; D gene uncertain. V was trimmed by 3 bases and J by 0 bases, leaving 9 bases between them. This CDR3 is 14 amino acids long. Germline CDR1 and CDR2: SGHTA and FQGNSA. CDR3 bases: TGTGCCAGCAGCTTTGTGCGATTCTCCTACGAGCAGTACTTC. It codes for CASSFVRFSYEQYF.

The V call is TRBV20-1, the J call TRBJ1-1, with D unresolved. The length of the CDR3 is 11 residues. The V and J ends lost 5 bases and 11 bases respectively, with 15 bases between them. From germline, CDR1 is DFQATT and CDR2 SNEGSKA (reference sequence). The CDR3 DNA reads as TGCAGTGCTGGGCAACCCCAGCTGGCTTTCTTT. It specifies CSAGQPQLAFF.

As regards this clone: This same CDR3 is encoded by further DNA sequences in the sample. This chain uses TRBV18 with TRBJ2-5; the D gene is possibly TRBD1 (6 bases). Germline CDR1 reads KGHSH; CDR2 reads LQKENI. The length of the CDR3 is 14 residues. V was cut by 2 bases and J by 1 base, with 8 bases left in between. The CDR3 is CASSPSGAQETQYF. Here the CDR3 DNA reads TGTGCCAGCTCACCATCAGGGGCCCAAGAGACCCAGTACTTC.

This chain connects TRBV4-2 to TRBJ2-5; D perhaps matches TRBD2 (6 bases). The end of the DNA fits TRBJ2-7 better, so the J call may be wrong. The germline gives CDR1 LGHNA, CDR2 YNFKEQ. The CDR3 length is 15 residues. CDR3 nucleotide sequence: TGTGCCAGCAGCCAAGAGGTAGCGGATCTAGACGAGCAGTACTTC. Encoded protein: CASSQEVADLDEQYF.

The rearrangement uses TRBV4-3 and TRBJ2-1; TRBD2 agrees at 9 bases. This CDR3 comprises 17 residues. With 0 bases clipped from V and 1 base from J, the junction kept 4 bases outside the gene matches. Germline V gene sequence: CDR1 LGHNA, CDR2 YSLEER. The CDR3 bases are TGCGCCAGCAGCCAAGACGAGACTAGCGGTTCCTACAATGAGCAGTTCTTC. Residues: CASSQDETSGSYNEQFF.

CDR3 amino acids: CASSINTGTGINMWGYTF. The CDR3 DNA sequence: TGTGCCAGCAGTATTAACACCGGGACAGGGATAAATATGTGGGGCTACACCTTC. The rearrangement joins TRBV2 to TRBJ1-2, with 9 bases that match TRBD1. The CDR3 consists of 18 residues. V trimming: 5 bases; J trimming: 8 bases; junction bases outside the gene matches: 21. CDR1 and CDR2 (germline): SNHLY, FYNNEI.

This chain connects TRBV19 to TRBJ2-1; perhaps TRBD2 as D (6 bases). Trimming removed 6 bases at V and 9 bases at J, with 12 bases between. This CDR3 contains 12 residues. Germline loops: CDR1 LNHDA, CDR2 SQIVND (reference sequence). Here the CDR3 reads CASRGLRLEQFF. CDR3 DNA: TGTGCCAGTAGGGGACTTCGTCTTGAGCAGTTCTTC.

The chain carries TRBV11-3 and TRBJ2-3, with TRBD2 matching 10 bases. The germline CDR1 and CDR2 sequences are SGHNT and YENEEA. The ends lost 1 base at V and 3 bases at J; junction bases unmatched: 7. The CDR3 runs 17 residues. The CDR3 protein is CASSLGASGSRTDTQYF. The DNA for the CDR3 is TGTGCCAGCAGCTTAGGGGCTAGCGGGAGTAGAACAGATACGCAGTATTTT.

The chain carries TRBV7-2 and TRBJ1-6; 7 bases match TRBD1. This CDR3 comprises 15 residues. The germline V gene has CDR1 SGHTA and CDR2 FQGNSA. With 4 bases clipped from V and 6 bases from J, the junction kept 6 bases outside the gene matches. The CDR3 nucleotides are TGTGCCAGCAGCTCAGACAGGGCCCTTAATTCACCCCTCCACTTT. Its protein is CASSSDRALNSPLHF. The complete variable domain, with remaining parts taken from reference TRBV7-2 and TRBJ1-6, reads GAGVSQSPSNKVTEKGKDVELRCDPISGHTALYWYRQSLGQGLEFLIYFQGNSAPDKSGLPSDRFSAERTGGSVSTLTIQRTQQEDSAVYLCASSSDRALNSPLHFGNGTRLTVT.

V gene TRBV19 combines with J gene TRBJ2-2; the match to TRBD2 covers 7 bases. The germline V gene has CDR1 LNHDA and CDR2 SQIVND (reference sequence). The CDR3 runs to 15 residues. The junction had 2 bases not matched to a gene; V was cut back by 3 bases and J by 1 base. The CDR3 protein is CASSIASGNTGELFF. The CDR3 DNA sequence: TGTGCCAGTAGTATCGCTAGCGGGAACACCGGGGAGCTGTTTTTT.

This chain links TRBV6-5 with TRBJ2-7; possible D gene TRBD1, 6 bases. The CDR3 is 13 residues long. The germline V gene encodes CDR1 MNHEY and CDR2 SVGAGI. V was cut by 2 bases and J by 1 base, with 6 bases left in between. CDR3 sequence reads: CASSYRGSYEQYF. CDR3 DNA sequence: TGTGCCAGCAGTTACAGGGGGTCCTACGAGCAGTACTTC.

This clone was seen just once. V and J are TRBV5-1 and TRBJ1-4; D remains unclear. The germline V and J ends were trimmed by 1 base and 5 bases, with 9 bases remaining between them. Germline CDR1 SGHRS, CDR2 YFSETQ. The CDR3 spans 14 residues. The DNA for the CDR3 is TGCGCCAGCAGCTTGCCCCCCCCAAATGAAAAACTGTTTTTT. Protein: CASSLPPPNEKLFF.

This chain links TRBV5-1 with TRBJ2-5; the match to TRBD1 covers 8 bases. From germline, CDR1 is SGHRS and CDR2 YFSETQ. This CDR3 contains 14 residues. V gave up 2 bases and J gave up 1 base; unmatched junction bases: 1. In DNA form, the CDR3 reads TGCGCCAGCAGCTTAGGACAGGGCCAAGAGACCCAGTACTTC. It yields the protein CASSLGQGQETQYF.

The gene calls are TRBV27 and TRBJ2-5; 9 positions agree with TRBD2. The tail of the sequence fits TRBJ2-7 better, so the J call may be wrong. This CDR3 comprises 15 residues. Looked up from germline, CDR1 is MNHEY and CDR2 is SMNVEV (reference sequence). CDR3 residues: CASSVAGARAYEQYF. The DNA of the CDR3 is TGTGCCAGCAGTGTAGCGGGAGCGAGGGCCTACGAGCAGTACTTC.

This chain uses TRBV2 with TRBJ2-1, with 7 bases matching TRBD2. Germline V lookup: CDR1 SNHLY, CDR2 FYNNEI. The CDR3 extends over 14 amino acids. Losses at the gene ends were 8 bases for V and 12 bases for J; bases not matched to a gene: 16. DNA of the CDR3: TGTGCCAGCTATAAAAGCGGGACCTCACTCGGGCAGTTCTTC. Amino acid sequence: CASYKSGTSLGQFF. Looking up the rest from reference TRBV2 and TRBJ2-1 gives the full variable domain: EPEVTQTPSHQVTQMGQEVILRCVPISNHLYFYWYRQILGQKVEFLVSFYNNEISEKSEIFDDQFSVERPDGSNFTLKIRSTKLEDSAMYFCASYKSGTSLGQFFGPGTRLTVL.

The chain has TRBV5-8 and TRBJ2-5; 7 bases fit TRBD1. Germline-derived CDR1 and CDR2 are SGHTS and YDEGEE. CDR3 length: 14 amino acids. The V segment lost 5 bases and the J segment 4 bases; nucleotides outside the gene matches: 8. The CDR3 protein is CASSWGQKIETQYF. CDR3 nucleotides: TGTGCCAGCAGTTGGGGACAGAAGATAGAGACCCAGTACTTC.

This chain connects TRBV4-3 to TRBJ1-6; no clear D gene. Trimming took off 0 bases at V and 7 bases at J, with 7 bases between the two ends. Germline V gives CDR1 LGHNA, CDR2 YSLEER. The CDR3 has 14 amino acids. The CDR3 loop reads CASSQESVNSPLHF. DNA of the CDR3: TGCGCCAGCAGCCAAGAATCCGTCAATTCACCCCTCCACTTT.

The table lists this clone with a few counts. The V call is TRBV7-9, the J call TRBJ2-2, with D possibly being TRBD2 (6 bases). There are 13 residues in the CDR3. V was trimmed by 7 bases and J by 5 bases, leaving 11 bases between them. CDR1 SEHNR and CDR2 FQNEAQ come from the germline V gene (reference sequence). As DNA, the CDR3 is TGTGCCAGCAACCCTGGAGGGACCGGGGAGCTGTTTTTT. It specifies CASNPGGTGELFF.

This chain uses TRBV7-8 with TRBJ2-4, with 8 bases matching TRBD1. Germline V gene data show CDR1 as SGHVS and CDR2 as FQNEAQ. The trim removed 5 bases at V and 8 bases at J, leaving 5 bases unmatched. The CDR3 has 13 residues. CDR3 coding DNA: TGTGCCAGCAGCCCGGACAGGGCTTACATTCAGTACTTC. This sequence encodes CASSPDRAYIQYF.

The chain is built from TRBV9 and TRBJ2-2; unclear D gene. CDR1 and CDR2 (germline): SGDLS, YYNGEE. V shed 4 bases and J shed 1 base, with 5 bases lying between them. This CDR3 comprises 13 residues. CDR3 bases: TGTGCCAGCAGCAGCTTGAACACCGGGGAGCTGTTTTTT. Encoded protein: CASSSLNTGELFF.

V is TRBV28 and J is TRBJ2-7; D may be TRBD2 (6 bases). V lost 2 bases and J lost 4, with 12 bases in between. This CDR3 region has 14 residues. The V gene's germline CDR1 is MDHEN and CDR2 SYDVKM. In DNA form, the CDR3 reads TGTGCCAGCAGTTTAAGGGCGGGATCTTACGAGCAGTACTTC. Its protein is CASSLRAGSYEQYF.

The V and J genes are TRBV30 and TRBJ1-2; TRBD1 is a possible D gene (5 bases). Trimming removed 4 bases at V and 8 bases at J, with 11 bases between. Germline V lookup: CDR1 GTSNPN, CDR2 SVGIG (reference sequence). The CDR3 length is 11 residues. CDR3 protein: CAWTAGVGYTF. CDR3 DNA: TGTGCCTGGACCGCGGGGGTAGGCTACACCTTC.

This chain uses TRBV5-4 with TRBJ2-2; 10 bases fit TRBD1. CDR1 and CDR2 from the germline V gene are SGHNT and YYREEE (reference sequence). This CDR3 has 17 residues. The V segment lost 5 bases and the J segment 5 bases; nucleotides outside the gene matches: 12. The chain's CDR3 is CASRNTKGTGVTGELFF. CDR3 nucleotide sequence: TGTGCCAGCAGGAATACTAAAGGGACAGGGGTGACCGGGGAGCTGTTTTTT.

The chain links TRBV18 to TRBJ1-2; TRBD1 agrees at 7 bases. The length of the CDR3 is 12 residues. CDR1 and CDR2 (germline): KGHSH, LQKENI. V was pared by 6 bases and J by 4 bases, with 2 bases of the junction left unmatched. CDR3 sequence: CASSSGGYGYTF. As DNA, the CDR3 is TGTGCCAGCTCCTCAGGGGGCTATGGCTACACCTTC.